Included here is one T cell receptor beta chain sequence, with context. Its antigen is currently unknown. CDR3 length: 12 amino acids. CDR1 and CDR2 (germline): MDHEN, SYDVKM. Trimming removed 7 bases from V and 3 bases from J, with 7 bases in between. TCRdb recomputed calls from the reads with MiXCR, one row per CDR3 protein. The table shows roughly 760,000 distinct CDR3 sequences, with less than 40% occurring only once. This specimen comes from a study of T cell repertoires in cytomegalovirus infection. Study summary: Evidence of both CMV infection and a matching HLA type came from public TCR beta signatures.

General observations from the study: Dominant in the ex vivo response were TCR beta clonotypes restricted by HLA-C and specific for CMV.

The sequencing input was PBMCs. The V gene is TRBV28, the J gene TRBJ2-1, with no clear D. The TCR originated in a human donor in good health (CMV status not recorded). Some clones in this sample may be carry-over from other donors' samples. The DNA for the CDR3 is TGTGCCAGCAAGAAGGGCTACAATGAGCAGTTCTTC. It encodes CASKKGYNEQFF.